This TCR beta chain is from a study of Ad26.COV2.S vaccination and SARS-CoV-2 variants listed by TCRdb under 2021. For the study in its entirety: Vaccine-arm donors came from COV1001, a multicentre, randomized, double-blind, placebo-controlled phase I-IIa trial of Ad26.COV2.S in healthy adults. The TCR-sequenced set comprised approximately 32 samples: some 20 Ad26.COV2.S vaccine recipients, 5 placebo recipients and 8 SARS-CoV-2 convalescent individuals. Investigators remained blinded to trial group allocation during experiments and outcome assessment. Sequencing of the TCRbeta repertoire served to evaluate the specificity and breadth of SARS-CoV-2-reactive T cell receptors following Ad26.COV2.S vaccination. Ad26.COV2.S was administered intramuscularly at a dose of 5x10^10 or 1x10^11 viral particles, either as one shot or as two shots given 56 days apart. Trial participants were randomized into five groups of five: low-dose or high-dose Ad26.COV2.S given once or twice, or placebo on both occasions. General findings and caveats noted by the study authors: After vaccination, spike-specific CD8+ and CD4+ T cell responses were reported to show substantial breadth. Compared with placebo recipients, Ad26.COV2.S recipients showed higher spike-specific TCR breadth (P = 0.0014). Vaccine and placebo recipients had similar non-spike TCR breadth, a finding consistent with the vaccine containing only spike. The study was not powered for comparison of responses between vaccine doses or regimens. According to the authors, total T cell responses may have been underestimated by the TCR breadth and depth analyses.

This specimen's treatment or condition label, interpreted: 19 received Ad26.COV2.S at low or high dose, single or two shots; 5 received placebo; per-sample allocation not given. For vaccine and placebo recipients, the sequenced repertoires came from samples collected on day 63 after the first injection. Cohort 1b enrolled about 25 adults aged 18-55 years at a single site in Boston, USA, between 29 July and 7 August 2020. Ad26.COV2.S was a replication-incompetent adenovirus type 26 vector expressing a prefusion-stabilized SARS-CoV-2 spike protein from the original Wuhan strain. The immunoSEQ Assay was used to sequence TCRbeta CDR3 regions. After extraction, genomic DNA underwent amplification by bias-controlled multiplex PCR, followed by high-throughput sequencing. Per the original workflow: To quantify the absolute abundance of each unique TCRbeta CDR3 region, sequences were collapsed and filtered. T cell fraction was estimated by normalizing TCRbeta template counts to usable DNA, which was measured by amplifying reference genes present in all nucleated cells. Repertoire TCRs were annotated as SARS-CoV-2-specific when V gene, CDR3 amino acid sequence and J gene were exactly matched to a known reactive TCR set. MIRA supplied the reference SARS-CoV-2 TCR set, which was filtered for enrichment in COVID-19-positive ImmuneCODE repertoires so that public or cross-reactive TCRs were removed. Using the MIRA antigens, annotated TCRs were further analysed by specific ORF or by position within an ORF. Breadth was defined as annotated unique rearrangements over total unique productive rearrangements; depth was the summed frequency of those rearrangements. TCR breadth was compared between groups using two-sided Wilcoxon rank-sum tests. Drawn from immuneACCESS, this table holds only the in-frame rearrangements with V and J called that TCRdb kept. Clones are partly lost; checked studies trace under half to an unresolved V gene and leave the rest unexplained. The V and J calls and clone size are taken from that table; D and trimming were inferred from the DNA. The sample has some 390,000 clones on record, roughly nine tenths of them singletons. Of the sample, approximately 3.7% is held by the ten largest clones.

The germline V gene (reference sequence) sets CDR1 to LGHDT and CDR2 to YNNKEL. V is cut back by 4 bases and J by 3 bases, with 13 bases in the junction unmatched. The cysteine opens and the phenylalanine closes a CDR3 of 18 amino acids. Here the CDR3 DNA is all that survives: 54 bases in frame from base 1. A note on this clone: Which antigen it targets is not known. Base qualities are missing; no much larger clone stands one base away.

The sequence derives from a person between 18 and 59 years old who received the Ad26.COV2.S COVID-19 vaccine or a placebo. The chain is encoded by TRBV3-1 (or the pseudogene TRBV3-2) joined to TRBJ2-7, and TRBD2 matches 12 of the central bases. The sequencing here drew on peripheral blood, taken in a trial of Ad26.COV2.S vaccine versus placebo. The nucleotide sequence reads TGTGCCAGCAGCCTTTCCTCCTCCTCTAGCGGGGGGGGCTACGAGCAGTACTTC. Its coded protein is CASSLSSSSSGGGYEQYF.